These 24 T cell receptor beta chains were all obtained from the same sample, sequenced in a study of shared T cell receptors in the human thymus. Sequencing used immunoSEQ multiplex PCR; TCRdb keeps in-frame clones, though not all of them. The profile shows about 710,000 clones, approximately 87% of them singletons. These records were also assigned to another study, of human thymus T cells.

The sequenced material came from thymocytes. All receptors come from a boy younger than two with a congenital heart defect.

As to this clone: The same CDR3 also results from other DNA sequences found in this sample. This chain connects TRBV29-1 to TRBJ1-6, with 11 bases fitting TRBD1. Losses at the gene ends were 4 bases for V and 3 bases for J; bases not matched to a gene: 5. Germline lookup yields CDR1 SQVTM and CDR2 ANQGSEA. CDR3 length: 16 residues. CDR3 in amino acids: CSVARTGGFYNSPLHF. The CDR3 DNA is TGCAGCGTTGCCCGGACAGGGGGCTTCTATAATTCACCCCTCCACTTT.

The V and J genes are TRBV27 and TRBJ2-3; TRBD2 agrees at 10 bases. This CDR3 contains 16 residues. V lost 2 bases to trimming and J lost 2 bases; unmatched junction nucleotides: 4. Germline lookup yields CDR1 MNHEY and CDR2 SMNVEV (reference sequence). The CDR3 sequence is CASSLLLAGATDTQYF. The DNA of the CDR3 is TGTGCCAGCAGTTTACTTCTAGCGGGGGCCACAGATACGCAGTATTTT.

The chain links TRBV4-3 to TRBJ2-7, with D possibly being TRBD1 (6 bases). The CDR3 extends over 14 amino acids. V dropped 4 bases and J dropped 5 bases, with 15 bases sitting between them. The germline CDR1 and CDR2 sequences are LGHNA and YSLEER. CDR3 protein: CASSRYDRINEQYF. The CDR3 DNA is TGCGCCAGCAGCCGATACGACAGGATCAACGAGCAGTACTTC.

This sequence joins TRBV4-3 and TRBJ1-2; 9 nucleotides align to TRBD1. CDR3 length: 16 residues. The germline gives CDR1 LGHNA, CDR2 YSLEER. J was trimmed by 0 bases and V by 6 bases; bases with no gene match: 8. The DNA for the CDR3 is TGCGCCAGCAGTGGAGTACAGGGGGCTTCTAACTATGGCTACACCTTC. This encodes CASSGVQGASNYGYTF.

The gene calls are TRBV15 and TRBJ2-7, with 7 bases that match TRBD2. Germline values: CDR1 LNHNV, CDR2 YYDKDF (reference sequence). CDR3 length: 16 residues. Unmatched junction bases numbered 10, after V lost 0 bases and J lost 5 bases. The CDR3 nucleotides are TGTGCCACCAGCAGAGATTGGGAGGGCCAGTGCGACGAGCAGTACTTC. Amino acid sequence: CATSRDWEGQCDEQYF.

The chain combines TRBV28 with TRBJ2-7; TRBD1 is a possible D gene (6 bases). V lost 5 bases and J 2 bases, leaving 7 bases between the germline ends. Germline CDR1 reads MDHEN; CDR2 reads SYDVKM. The CDR3 has 12 residues. CDR3 in DNA: TGTGCCAGCAGTGGACAGCCCTACGAGCAGTACTTC. It codes for CASSGQPYEQYF.

This chain connects TRBV29-1 to TRBJ2-5; TRBD2 might be the D (5 bases). Germline V CDR1 and CDR2: SQVTM, ANQGSEA. V was trimmed by 7 bases and J by 0 bases, leaving 12 bases between them. This CDR3 contains 13 residues. The CDR3 DNA reads as TGCAGCGGTTTGAGGGAGTACCAAGAGACCCAGTACTTC. It encodes CSGLREYQETQYF.

The chain uses TRBV7-8 and TRBJ2-1, with 12 bases matching TRBD2. The CDR3 is 16 amino acids. The trim removed 1 base at V and 4 bases at J, leaving 2 bases unmatched. Germline V gene data show CDR1 as SGHVS and CDR2 as FQNEAQ. In DNA, the CDR3 is TGTGCCAGCAGCTTAGGGGGGACTAGCGGGTACAATGAGCAGTTCTTC. The encoded protein is CASSLGGTSGYNEQFF.

The rearrangement joins TRBV6-5 to TRBJ2-5, with D hard to call. The length of the CDR3 is 14 residues. With 6 bases removed from V and 5 bases from J, the gap between germline ends came to 16 bases. The germline V gene has CDR1 MNHEY and CDR2 SVGAGI. CDR3 in amino acids: CASRPVGPKETQYF. CDR3 sequence (DNA): TGTGCCAGCAGGCCGGTGGGCCCGAAGGAGACCCAGTACTTC.

V and J are TRBV27 and TRBJ2-6; D may be TRBD1 (5 bases). V was cut by 7 bases and J by 0 bases, with 13 bases left in between. The CDR3 sequence is 16 residues long. Germline V lookup: CDR1 MNHEY, CDR2 SMNVEV (reference sequence). CDR3 coding DNA: TGTGCCAGCAACACAGGTTTACCCTCTGGGGCCAACGTCCTGACTTTC. Its protein is CASNTGLPSGANVLTF.

In this sample, this clone turned up a few times. This chain uses TRBV20-1 with TRBJ2-7; the D is unclear. This CDR3 has 11 residues. Trimming cost V 8 bases and J 7 bases, with 15 bases left between them. Germline V gene data show CDR1 as DFQATT and CDR2 as SNEGSKA (reference sequence). CDR3 amino acids: CSPSGPREQYF. The CDR3 DNA sequence: TGCAGTCCGTCTGGTCCCCGGGAGCAGTACTTC.

This clone appeared once. The chain has TRBV4-1 and TRBJ2-3; 9 nucleotides align to TRBD2. Germline lookup yields CDR1 MGHRA and CDR2 YSYEKL. The CDR3 is 17 amino acids. V gave up 2 bases and J gave up 6 bases; unmatched junction bases: 12. The DNA for the CDR3 is TGCGCCAGCAGCCAACTCCGGTGCGGGGGGGCCGGGGATACGCAGTATTTT. As protein: CASSQLRCGGAGDTQYF.

The chain has TRBV15 and TRBJ1-1; a weak D match, TRBD1 (6 bases). Germline CDR1 reads LNHNV; CDR2 reads YYDKDF (reference sequence). The CDR3 covers 14 residues. Trimming left V 0 bases short and J 5 bases short, with 10 bases between. The CDR3 sequence: CATSRDERGTEAFF. In DNA, the CDR3 is TGTGCCACCAGCAGAGATGAGAGGGGGACTGAAGCTTTCTTT.

This clone was seen a few times. V is TRBV13 and J is TRBJ2-1, with 13 bases matching TRBD2. CDR1 is PRHDT, CDR2 FYEKMQ, per germline (reference sequence). V lost 2 bases, J lost 2 bases, and 15 bases stayed unmatched. The CDR3 runs to 21 residues. CDR3 nucleotides: TGTGCCAGCAGCTTAAATGGCTCAGTTATCGGGACTAGCGGGACCTACAATGAGCAGTTCTTC. It is translated as CASSLNGSVIGTSGTYNEQFF.

The count of this clone is one. The same CDR3 is also encoded by other DNA sequences in this sample. This chain joins TRBV27 and TRBJ2-7; TRBD1 agrees at 7 bases. CDR1 is MNHEY and CDR2 is SMNVEV in the germline V gene (reference sequence). V shed 2 bases and J 2 bases; nucleotides not matched to a gene: 3. The CDR3 spans 14 residues. The CDR3 loop reads CASSLRDSPYEQYF. CDR3 DNA sequence: TGTGCCAGCAGTTTACGGGACAGTCCCTACGAGCAGTACTTC.

This clone has just a few counts. The chain joins TRBV7-9 to TRBJ2-7; D is ambiguous. Trimming took off 1 base at V and 3 bases at J, with 16 bases between the two ends. Per the germline V gene, CDR1 is SEHNR and CDR2 is FQNEAQ (reference sequence). This CDR3 has 16 residues. CDR3 sequence (DNA): TGTGCCAGCAGCTTAGATTTAGGCGAGGCTCACTACGAGCAGTACTTC. Amino acid sequence: CASSLDLGEAHYEQYF.

V gene TRBV28 combines with J gene TRBJ2-1; 8 bases match TRBD2. This CDR3 spans 18 amino acids. Trimming cost V 6 bases and J 4 bases; bases outside gene matches: 17. Germline V gene sequence: CDR1 MDHEN, CDR2 SYDVKM. The CDR3 DNA follows: TGTGCCAGCAGGACAACCTTAACTAGCGGACCAGAGTACAATGAGCAGTTCTTC. This codes for CASRTTLTSGPEYNEQFF.

The chain combines TRBV7-8 with TRBJ2-7; 7 bases map to TRBD1. The CDR3 spans 13 residues. Looked up from germline, CDR1 is SGHVS and CDR2 is FQNEAQ. J lost 0 bases, V lost 4 bases, and 0 bases had no gene match. DNA of the CDR3: TGTGCCAGCAGCTGGGACAGCTCCTACGAGCAGTACTTC. Translation: CASSWDSSYEQYF.

This clone appeared a few times. The chain couples TRBV19 to TRBJ2-1; TRBD1 matches 9 bases. The trim removed 6 bases at V and 7 bases at J, leaving 10 bases unmatched. The CDR3 has 15 residues. Germline assignment: CDR1 LNHDA and CDR2 SQIVND (reference sequence). As DNA, the CDR3 is TGTGCCAGTAGCCTCCCGGGACAGGGTTTTAATGAGCAGTTCTTC. It translates to CASSLPGQGFNEQFF. The full variable domain, rest sourced from reference TRBV19 and TRBJ2-1, is DGGITQSPKYLFRKEGQNVTLSCEQNLNHDAMYWYRQDPGQGLRLIYYSQIVNDFQKGDIAEGYSVSREKKESFPLTVTSAQKNPTAFYLCASSLPGQGFNEQFFGPGTRLTVL.

V is TRBV9 and J is TRBJ1-5; a weak D match, TRBD1 (5 bases). Germline V gene data show CDR1 as SGDLS and CDR2 as YYNGEE. The CDR3 totals 14 residues. V was cut by 3 bases and J by 2 bases, with 9 bases left in between. In DNA, the CDR3 is TGTGCCAGCAGCGGGGGGGTAGGCAATCAGCCCCAGCATTTT. Its protein product is CASSGGVGNQPQHF.

This chain joins TRBV27 and TRBJ2-7, with TRBD1 identical over 8 bases. CDR1 MNHEY and CDR2 SMNVEV come from the germline V gene (reference sequence). V lost 8 bases to trimming and J lost 5 bases; unmatched junction nucleotides: 8. This CDR3 contains 13 residues. This CDR3 reads CASHSDRGHEQYF. The CDR3 DNA reads TGTGCCAGCCACAGCGACAGGGGACACGAGCAGTACTTC.

Here the CDR3 reads CASSLSDRGGRRTTNYGYTF. The CDR3 region has the DNA TGTGCCAGCAGTTTATCCGACAGGGGGGGAAGGCGTACCACTAACTATGGCTACACCTTC. The chain employs TRBV27 and TRBJ1-2; 9 bases align to TRBD1. CDR1 is MNHEY and CDR2 is SMNVEV in the germline V gene (reference sequence). The CDR3 sequence is 20 residues long. V lost 0 bases to trimming and J lost 0 bases; unmatched junction nucleotides: 14.

V is TRBV7-2 and J is TRBJ2-7, with D possibly matching TRBD2 (7 bases). The CDR3 has 19 residues. Trimming removed 2 bases at V and 1 base at J, with 24 bases between. Germline values: CDR1 SGHTA, CDR2 FQGNSA. CDR3 protein: CASSLIPVWGGLDSYEQYF. CDR3 sequence (DNA): TGTGCCAGCAGCTTAATTCCGGTTTGGGGGGGGCTGGATTCCTACGAGCAGTACTTC.

The chain recombines TRBV27 with TRBJ2-7; TRBD1 aligns across 7 bases. With V trimmed by 5 bases and J by 2 bases, 9 bases remained unmatched. The CDR3 runs to 15 residues. CDR1 and CDR2 (germline): MNHEY, SMNVEV (reference sequence). CDR3 bases: TGTGCCAGCAGTCCTTGGACAGGAATGGCCTACGAGCAGTACTTC. It translates to CASSPWTGMAYEQYF.